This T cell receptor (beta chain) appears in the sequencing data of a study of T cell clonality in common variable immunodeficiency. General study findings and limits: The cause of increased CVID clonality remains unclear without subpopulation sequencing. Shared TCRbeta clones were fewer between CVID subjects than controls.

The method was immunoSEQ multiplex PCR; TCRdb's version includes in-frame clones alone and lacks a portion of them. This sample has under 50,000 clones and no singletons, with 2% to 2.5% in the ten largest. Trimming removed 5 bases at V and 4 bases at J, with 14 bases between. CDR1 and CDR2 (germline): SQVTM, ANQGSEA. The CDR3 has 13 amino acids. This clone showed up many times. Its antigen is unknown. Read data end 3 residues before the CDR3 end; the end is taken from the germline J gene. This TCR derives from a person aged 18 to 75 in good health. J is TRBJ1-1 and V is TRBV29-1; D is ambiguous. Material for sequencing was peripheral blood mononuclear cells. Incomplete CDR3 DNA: TGCAGCGTTATTGTAGGGTGGAGCACTGAA. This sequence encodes CSVIVGWSTE. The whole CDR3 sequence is CSVIVGWSTEAFF.